A single sample gave rise to the 19 T cell receptor beta chains below, sequenced in a study of blood T cell repertoires in COVID-19. Sequencing used immunoSEQ multiplex PCR; TCRdb keeps in-frame clones, though not all of them. The data contain roughly 120,000 clones, 85% to 90% of them singletons. Sample: peripheral blood. The receptors here all came from a woman aged 50 to 65 with acute or convalescent COVID-19.

In its sample, this clone was seen once. The chain employs TRBV5-6 and TRBJ2-3, with 11 nucleotides matching TRBD1. Germline V lookup: CDR1 SGHDT, CDR2 YYEEEE. The junction had 12 bases not matched to a gene; V was cut back by 3 bases and J by 6 bases. This CDR3 region has 17 residues. CDR3 nucleotides: TGTGCCAGCAGCTCCACCCGGACAGGGGGCCGGTCGGATACGCAGTATTTT. As protein: CASSSTRTGGRSDTQYF.

This chain links TRBV7-2 with TRBJ2-5; D is ambiguous. Trimming cost V 5 bases and J 5 bases, with 12 bases left between them. The CDR3 is 13 amino acids. Germline V gene lookup returns CDR1 SGHTA and CDR2 FQGNSA. CDR3 residues: CASSLGSTETQYF. CDR3 nucleotides: TGTGCCAGCAGCCTCGGGTCAACGGAGACCCAGTACTTC.

V is TRBV6-5 and J is TRBJ2-7, with 7 bases lining up with TRBD1. V shed 6 bases, J shed 2 bases, and the junction held 7 bases outside the gene matches. CDR1 is MNHEY, CDR2 SVGAGI, per germline. The CDR3 has 14 amino acids. The CDR3 region is CASRVQGRAYEQYF. The CDR3 coding sequence is TGTGCCAGCAGAGTACAGGGGCGGGCCTACGAGCAGTACTTC.

The sample holds a few counts of this clone. V usage is TRBV7-9 and J usage is TRBJ1-3, with D perhaps matching TRBD1 (5 bases). The germline V and J ends were trimmed by 8 bases and 0 bases, with 23 bases remaining between them. The germline CDR1 and CDR2 sequences are SEHNR and FQNEAQ (reference sequence). The CDR3 sequence is 18 residues long. The CDR3 DNA reads TGTGCCAGCCCCCTGATTGATGAGGGACTCGGCTCTGGAAACACCATATATTTT. Protein: CASPLIDEGLGSGNTIYF.

The chain has TRBV15 and TRBJ1-5; no definite D call. Trimming cost V 3 bases and J 4 bases, with 7 bases left between them. This CDR3 region has 13 residues. Germline-derived CDR1 and CDR2 are LNHNV and YYDKDF (reference sequence). The CDR3 DNA reads TGTGCCACCAGCAGTTTAAAAAATCAGCCCCAGCATTTT. Encoded protein: CATSSLKNQPQHF.

This chain connects TRBV7-2 to TRBJ1-1; TRBD1 is a possible D gene (5 bases). This CDR3 region has 15 residues. The V gene's germline CDR1 is SGHTA and CDR2 FQGNSA. V gave up 5 bases and J gave up 0 bases, with 13 bases separating them. The CDR3 DNA follows: TGTGCCAGCAGCGTAAGGTGGGGGGTGAACACTGAAGCTTTCTTT. Encoded protein: CASSVRWGVNTEAFF.

The chain joins TRBV2 to TRBJ2-5; 10 bases align to TRBD2. This CDR3 contains 14 residues. V was clipped by 6 bases and J by 4 bases; unmatched bases: 5. Looked up from germline, CDR1 is SNHLY and CDR2 is FYNNEI. Here the CDR3 DNA reads TGTGCCAGCAGACCAGCGGGGGGGCCAGAGACCCAGTACTTC. This codes for CASRPAGGPETQYF.

This clone was found once. The CDR3 here is CASSFGTSTEAFF. The CDR3 region has the DNA TGTGCCAGCAGTTTTGGCACCTCCACTGAAGCTTTCTTT. The J gene is TRBJ1-1, the V gene TRBV28; no reliable D call. The CDR3 totals 13 residues. Germline assignment: CDR1 MDHEN and CDR2 SYDVKM. Trimming shortened V by 3 bases and J by 4 bases, and 9 bases separated the two germline ends.

This sequence joins TRBV24-1 and TRBJ2-1, with 8 nucleotides matching TRBD1. The CDR3 length is 17 residues. V was clipped by 2 bases and J by 7 bases; unmatched bases: 12. Germline CDR1 KGHDR, CDR2 SFDVKD. CDR3 DNA sequence: TGTGCCACCAGTGATTCCTTGGACAGGGTAGGTTCTAATGAGCAGTTCTTC. It codes for CATSDSLDRVGSNEQFF.

The V and J genes are TRBV9 and TRBJ2-5; 12 nucleotides match TRBD2. The CDR3 covers 14 residues. J was trimmed by 1 base and V by 7 bases; bases with no gene match: 2. Germline CDR1 SGDLS, CDR2 YYNGEE. CDR3 protein: CASGLAGSQETQYF. CDR3 sequence (DNA): TGTGCCAGCGGACTAGCGGGGAGCCAAGAGACCCAGTACTTC.

This chain joins TRBV28 and TRBJ1-1; tentatively, D is TRBD1 (6 bases). This CDR3 region has 12 residues. The V and J ends lost 6 bases and 10 bases respectively, with 15 bases between them. In germline, CDR1 is MDHEN, CDR2 SYDVKM. The DNA for the CDR3 is TGTGCCAGCAGCCTACAGGGTTACGGAGCTTTCTTT. Its translation: CASSLQGYGAFF. Full variable domain (missing parts from reference TRBV28 and TRBJ1-1): DVKVTQSSRYLVKRTGEKVFLECVQDMDHENMFWYRQDPGLGLRLIYFSYDVKMKEKGDIPEGYSVSREKKERFSLILESASTNQTSMYLCASSLQGYGAFFGQGTRLTVV.

This clone has a single count. V and J are TRBV11-2 and TRBJ1-4; D is unclear. V was trimmed by 5 bases and J by 8 bases, leaving 15 bases between them. The CDR3 is made up of 14 amino acids. Per germline, CDR1 SGHAT and CDR2 FQNNGV. CDR3 region: CASSPHGDLEKLFF. In nucleotides, the CDR3 is TGTGCCAGCAGCCCTCACGGTGACTTGGAAAAACTGTTTTTT.

This clone showed up just once. V and J are TRBV7-9 and TRBJ2-2; 13 nucleotides agree with TRBD2. CDR3 size: 18 residues. J lost 0 bases, V lost 4 bases, and 5 bases had no gene match. From germline, CDR1 is SEHNR and CDR2 FQNEAQ (reference sequence). CDR3 DNA: TGTGCCAGCAGCTCTCCGACTAGCGGGGGGCCGAACACCGGGGAGCTGTTTTTT. This sequence encodes CASSSPTSGGPNTGELFF.

This chain joins TRBV6-5 and TRBJ2-1; no reliable D call. The CDR3 spans 12 residues. Trimming removed 4 bases from V and 5 bases from J, with 6 bases in between. From germline, CDR1 is MNHEY and CDR2 SVGAGI. For the CDR3, the DNA is TGTGCCAGCAGTTTGGGCGACAATGAGCAGTTCTTC. Its translation is CASSLGDNEQFF.

V and J are TRBV12-3 or TRBV12-4 and TRBJ1-5, with 7 bases that match TRBD1. The CDR3 totals 13 residues. Germline trimming cut 5 bases from V and 6 bases from J; bases unmatched to any gene: 4. The CDR3 nucleotides are TGTGCCAGCAGTCAACAGGGGAGTCAGCCCCAGCATTTT. It codes for CASSQQGSQPQHF.

The chain recombines TRBV6-5 with TRBJ2-1, with 10 nucleotides matching TRBD2. Germline values: CDR1 MNHEY, CDR2 SVGAGI. The CDR3 covers 14 residues. Germline trimming cut 2 bases from V and 8 bases from J; bases unmatched to any gene: 3. The CDR3 region has the DNA TGTGCCAGCAGTTACAAAGCGGGGGGGCATGAGCAGTTCTTC. Translating it yields CASSYKAGGHEQFF.

V gene TRBV4-1 combines with J gene TRBJ1-2; D is unclear. Germline V gene data show CDR1 as MGHRA and CDR2 as YSYEKL. Trimming cost V 1 base and J 7 bases, with 4 bases left between them. CDR3 size: 11 residues. The DNA of the CDR3 is TGCGCCAGCAGCCAAGCGTCTGGCTACACCTTC. Protein sequence: CASSQASGYTF.

This clone was observed once. The chain uses TRBV6-1 and TRBJ2-7, with TRBD2 matching 7 bases. The CDR3 runs 14 residues. V shed 1 base, J shed 4 bases, and the junction held 4 bases outside the gene matches. CDR1 is MNHNS and CDR2 is SASEGT in the germline V gene. The CDR3 sequence: CASSEGEGRYEQYF. The CDR3 bases are TGTGCCAGCAGTGAAGGGGAGGGACGATACGAGCAGTACTTC.

The V gene is TRBV6-2 or TRBV6-3, the J gene TRBJ2-4; D perhaps matches TRBD2 (5 bases). The CDR3 is 14 residues long. The germline V and J ends were trimmed by 2 bases and 1 base, with 6 bases remaining between them. Germline V gives CDR1 MNHEY, CDR2 SVGEGT. The chain's CDR3 is CASSYGEAKNIQYF. The CDR3 DNA is TGTGCCAGCAGTTACGGGGAGGCCAAAAACATTCAGTACTTC.